A single TCR beta chain is shown here with its context. This sample was included in a study of blood T cell repertoires in COVID-19. Study details: Material from acute and convalescent COVID-19 was sourced from the United States, Italy and Spain.

Germline V gene lookup returns CDR1 MNHEY and CDR2 SVGEGT. The length of the CDR3 is 14 residues. The ends were cut back, 4 bases at V and 4 bases at J, with 13 bases in the middle. Original methodology: Estimates of nucleated cell counts were drawn from the amplification of reference gene primers. This table comes from immunoSEQ multiplex PCR, and its TCRdb copy is limited to in-frame clones, with some not included. The DNA was the basis for D and trimming; V, J and clone size are from that table. The table includes approximately 70,000 clones, 75% to 85% detected once. The chain uses TRBV6-2 or TRBV6-3 and TRBJ1-2; no clear D. The clonotype originates from a woman over 75 with active or convalescent COVID-19. Sequenced material: peripheral blood. CDR3 sequence reads: CASSLTSGSYGYTF. The CDR3 coding sequence is TGTGCCAGCAGTTTAACATCGGGTAGCTATGGCTACACCTTC.